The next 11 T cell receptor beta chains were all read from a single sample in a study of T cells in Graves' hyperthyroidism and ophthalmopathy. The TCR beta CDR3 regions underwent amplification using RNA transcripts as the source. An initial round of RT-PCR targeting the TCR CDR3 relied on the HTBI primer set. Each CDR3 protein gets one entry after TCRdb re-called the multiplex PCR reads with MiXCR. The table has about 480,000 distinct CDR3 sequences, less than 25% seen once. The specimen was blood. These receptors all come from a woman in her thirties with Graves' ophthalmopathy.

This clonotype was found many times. The DNA for the CDR3 is TGTGCTAGTGGTTTGGGGTCGGACACGAGCACAGATACGCAGTATTTT. It is translated as CASGLGSDTSTDTQYF. The chain uses TRBV12-5 and TRBJ2-3; perhaps TRBD1 as D (5 bases). V dropped 1 base and J dropped 0 bases, with 11 bases sitting between them. This CDR3 region has 16 residues. Germline CDR1 reads LGHNT; CDR2 reads FRNRAP.

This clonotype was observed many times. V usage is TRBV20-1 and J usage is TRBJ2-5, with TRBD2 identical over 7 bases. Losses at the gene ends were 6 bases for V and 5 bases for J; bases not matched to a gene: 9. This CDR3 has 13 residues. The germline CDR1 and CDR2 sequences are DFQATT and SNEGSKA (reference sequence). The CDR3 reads CSAPSGGGETQYF. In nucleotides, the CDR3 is TGCAGTGCCCCGTCGGGGGGAGGGGAGACCCAGTACTTC.

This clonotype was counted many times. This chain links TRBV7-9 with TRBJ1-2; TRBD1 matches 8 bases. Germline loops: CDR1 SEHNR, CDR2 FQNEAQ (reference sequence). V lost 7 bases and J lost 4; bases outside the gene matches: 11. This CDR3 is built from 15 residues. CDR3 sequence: CASTRTGSMIYGYTF. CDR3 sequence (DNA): TGTGCCAGCACCAGGACAGGGAGCATGATCTATGGCTACACCTTC.

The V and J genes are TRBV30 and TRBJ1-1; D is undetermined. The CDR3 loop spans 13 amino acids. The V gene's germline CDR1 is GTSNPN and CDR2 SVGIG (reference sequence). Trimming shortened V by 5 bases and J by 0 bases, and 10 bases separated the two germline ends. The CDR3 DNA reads TGTGCCTGGGAGGTCCCAATGAACACTGAAGCTTTCTTT. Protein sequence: CAWEVPMNTEAFF.

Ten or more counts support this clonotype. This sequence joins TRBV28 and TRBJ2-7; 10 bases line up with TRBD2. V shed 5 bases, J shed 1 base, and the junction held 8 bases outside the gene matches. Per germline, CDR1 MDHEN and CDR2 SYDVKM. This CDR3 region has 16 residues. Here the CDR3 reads CASSRSSGGASYEQYF. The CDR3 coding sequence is TGTGCCAGCAGTCGCTCCAGCGGGGGGGCATCCTACGAGCAGTACTTC.

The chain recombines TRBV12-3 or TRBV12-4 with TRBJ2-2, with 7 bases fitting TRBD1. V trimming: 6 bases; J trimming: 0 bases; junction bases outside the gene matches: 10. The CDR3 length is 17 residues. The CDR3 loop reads CASRPTTGATNTGELFF. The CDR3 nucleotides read TGTGCCAGCAGACCTACCACAGGGGCTACGAACACCGGGGAGCTGTTTTTT.

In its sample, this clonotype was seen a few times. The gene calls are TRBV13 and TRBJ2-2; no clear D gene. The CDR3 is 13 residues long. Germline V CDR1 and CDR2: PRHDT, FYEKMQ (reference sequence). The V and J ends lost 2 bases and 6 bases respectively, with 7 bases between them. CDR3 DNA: TGTGCCAGCAGCTTACAGGTCTCCGGGGAGCTGTTTTTT. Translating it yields CASSLQVSGELFF.

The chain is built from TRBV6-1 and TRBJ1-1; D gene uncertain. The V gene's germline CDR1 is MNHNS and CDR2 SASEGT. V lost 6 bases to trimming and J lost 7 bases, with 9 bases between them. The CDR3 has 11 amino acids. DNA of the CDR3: TGTGCCAGCAGCCCGGGCTTTGAAGCTTTCTTT. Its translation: CASSPGFEAFF.

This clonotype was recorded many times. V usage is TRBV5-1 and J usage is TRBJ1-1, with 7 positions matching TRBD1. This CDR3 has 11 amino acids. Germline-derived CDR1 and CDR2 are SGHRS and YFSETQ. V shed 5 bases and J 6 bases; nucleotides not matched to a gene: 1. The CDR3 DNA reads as TGCGCCAGCAGGACAGGGTCTGAAGCTTTCTTT. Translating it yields CASRTGSEAFF.

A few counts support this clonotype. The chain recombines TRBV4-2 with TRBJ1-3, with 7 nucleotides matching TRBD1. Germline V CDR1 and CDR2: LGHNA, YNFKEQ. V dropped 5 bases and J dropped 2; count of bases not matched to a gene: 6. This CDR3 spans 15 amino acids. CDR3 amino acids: CASSVTGEPGNTIYF. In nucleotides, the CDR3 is TGTGCCAGCAGCGTTACAGGGGAGCCTGGAAACACCATATATTTT.

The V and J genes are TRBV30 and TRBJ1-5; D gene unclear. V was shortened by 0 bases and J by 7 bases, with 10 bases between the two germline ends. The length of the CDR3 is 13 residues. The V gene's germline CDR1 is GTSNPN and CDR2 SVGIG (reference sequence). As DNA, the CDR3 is TGTGCCTGGAGTGTAGCCGGAGGACAGCCCCAGCATTTT. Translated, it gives CAWSVAGGQPQHF.